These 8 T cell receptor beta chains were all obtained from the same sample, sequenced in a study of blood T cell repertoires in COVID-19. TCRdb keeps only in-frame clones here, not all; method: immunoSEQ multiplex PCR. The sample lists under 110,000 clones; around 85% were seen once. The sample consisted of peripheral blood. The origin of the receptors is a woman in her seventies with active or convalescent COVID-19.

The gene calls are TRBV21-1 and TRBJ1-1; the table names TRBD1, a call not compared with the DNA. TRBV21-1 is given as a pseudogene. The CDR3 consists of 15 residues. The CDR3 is CASSQGQGPNTEAFF. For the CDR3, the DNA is TGTGCCAGCAGCCAGGGACAGGGACCGAACACTGAAGCTTTCTTT.

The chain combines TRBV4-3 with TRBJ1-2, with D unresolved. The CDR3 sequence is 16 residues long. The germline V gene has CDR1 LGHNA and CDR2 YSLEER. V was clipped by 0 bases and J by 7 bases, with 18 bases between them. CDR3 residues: CASSQDPQAMSLGYTF. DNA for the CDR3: TGCGCCAGCAGCCAAGATCCTCAGGCCATGTCCCTTGGCTACACCTTC.

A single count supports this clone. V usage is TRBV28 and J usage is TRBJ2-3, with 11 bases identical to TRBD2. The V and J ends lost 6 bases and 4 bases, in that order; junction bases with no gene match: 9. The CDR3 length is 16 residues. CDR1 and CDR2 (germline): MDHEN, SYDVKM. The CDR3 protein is CASSLTSGSRPDTQYF. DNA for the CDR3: TGTGCCAGCAGCCTCACTAGCGGGAGTAGACCAGATACGCAGTATTTT. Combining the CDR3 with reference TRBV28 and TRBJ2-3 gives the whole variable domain DVKVTQSSRYLVKRTGEKVFLECVQDMDHENMFWYRQDPGLGLRLIYFSYDVKMKEKGDIPEGYSVSREKKERFSLILESASTNQTSMYLCASSLTSGSRPDTQYFGPGTRLTVL.

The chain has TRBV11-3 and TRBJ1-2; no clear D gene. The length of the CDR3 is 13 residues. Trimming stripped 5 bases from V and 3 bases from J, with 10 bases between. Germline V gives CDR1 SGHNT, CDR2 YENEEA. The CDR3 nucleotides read TGTGCCAGCAGCCTGAGTAATGACTATGGCTACACCTTC. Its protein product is CASSLSNDYGYTF.

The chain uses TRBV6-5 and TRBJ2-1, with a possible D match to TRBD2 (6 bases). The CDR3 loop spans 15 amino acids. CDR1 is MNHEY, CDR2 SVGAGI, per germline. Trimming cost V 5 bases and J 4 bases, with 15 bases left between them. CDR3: CASSRNSGGYNEQFF. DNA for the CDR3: TGTGCCAGCAGTCGCAACTCCGGAGGGTACAATGAGCAGTTCTTC.

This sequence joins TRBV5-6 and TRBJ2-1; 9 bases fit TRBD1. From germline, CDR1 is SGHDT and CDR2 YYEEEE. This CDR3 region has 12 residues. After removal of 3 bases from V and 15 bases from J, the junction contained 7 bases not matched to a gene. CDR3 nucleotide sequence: TGTGCCAGCAGCTCAGGACAGGGGAGATCGTTCTTC. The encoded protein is CASSSGQGRSFF.

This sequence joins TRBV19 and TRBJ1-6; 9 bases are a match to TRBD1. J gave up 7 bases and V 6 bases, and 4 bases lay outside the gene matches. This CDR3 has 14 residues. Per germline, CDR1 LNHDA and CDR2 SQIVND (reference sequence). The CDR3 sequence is CASSDRGGNSPLHF. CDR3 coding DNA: TGTGCCAGTAGCGACAGGGGGGGGAATTCACCCCTCCACTTT.

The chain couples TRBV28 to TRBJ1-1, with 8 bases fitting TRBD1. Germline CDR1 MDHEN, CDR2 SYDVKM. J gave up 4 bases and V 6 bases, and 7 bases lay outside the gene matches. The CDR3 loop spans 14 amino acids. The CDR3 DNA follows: TGTGCCAGCAGGCAACAGGGGGGGTTCACTGAAGCTTTCTTT. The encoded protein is CASRQQGGFTEAFF. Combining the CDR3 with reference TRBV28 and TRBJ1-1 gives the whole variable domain DVKVTQSSRYLVKRTGEKVFLECVQDMDHENMFWYRQDPGLGLRLIYFSYDVKMKEKGDIPEGYSVSREKKERFSLILESASTNQTSMYLCASRQQGGFTEAFFGQGTRLTVV.